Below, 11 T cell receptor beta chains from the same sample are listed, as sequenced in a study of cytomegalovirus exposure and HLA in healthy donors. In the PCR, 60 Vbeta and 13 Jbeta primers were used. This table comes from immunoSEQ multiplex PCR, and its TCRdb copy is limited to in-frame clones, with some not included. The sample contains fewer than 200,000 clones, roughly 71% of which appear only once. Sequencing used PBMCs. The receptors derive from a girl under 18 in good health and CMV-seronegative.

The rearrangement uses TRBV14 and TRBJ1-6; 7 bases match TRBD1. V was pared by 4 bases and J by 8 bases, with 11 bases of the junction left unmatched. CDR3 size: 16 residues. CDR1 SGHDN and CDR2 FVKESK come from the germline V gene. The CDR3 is CASSPDLGQIYSPLHF. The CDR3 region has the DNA TGTGCCAGCAGCCCCGATTTGGGACAGATATATTCACCCCTCCACTTT.

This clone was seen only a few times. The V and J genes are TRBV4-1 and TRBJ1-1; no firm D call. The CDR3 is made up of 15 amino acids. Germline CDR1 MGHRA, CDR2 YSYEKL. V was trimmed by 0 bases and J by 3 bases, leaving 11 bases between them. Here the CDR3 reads CASSQEPGSDTEAFF. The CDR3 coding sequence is TGCGCCAGCAGCCAAGAACCCGGGTCGGACACTGAAGCTTTCTTT.

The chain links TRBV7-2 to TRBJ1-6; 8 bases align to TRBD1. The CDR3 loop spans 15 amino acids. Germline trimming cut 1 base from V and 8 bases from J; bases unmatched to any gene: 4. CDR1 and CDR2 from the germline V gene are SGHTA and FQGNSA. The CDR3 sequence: CASSLGTGIDSPLHF. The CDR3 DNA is TGTGCCAGCAGCTTAGGGACAGGGATTGATTCACCCCTCCACTTT.

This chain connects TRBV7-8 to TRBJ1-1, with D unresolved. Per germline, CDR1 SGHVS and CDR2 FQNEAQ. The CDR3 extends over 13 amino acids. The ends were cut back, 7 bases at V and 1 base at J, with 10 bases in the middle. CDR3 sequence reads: CASTLIQNTEAFF. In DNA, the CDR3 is TGTGCCAGCACCCTAATCCAGAACACTGAAGCTTTCTTT. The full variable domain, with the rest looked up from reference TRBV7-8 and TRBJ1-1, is GAGVSQSPRYKVAKRGQDVALRCDPISGHVSLFWYQQALGQGPEFLTYFQNEAQLDKSGLPSDRFFAERPEGSVSTLKIQRTQQEDSAVYLCASTLIQNTEAFFGQGTRLTVV.

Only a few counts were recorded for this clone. The CDR3 nucleotides are TGCGCCAGCAGCCAGCCCACATACGACGAGCAGTACTTC. It specifies CASSQPTYDEQYF. The chain employs TRBV4-1 and TRBJ2-7; the D is unclear. The V and J ends lost 3 bases and 5 bases respectively, with 11 bases between them. Germline assignment: CDR1 MGHRA and CDR2 YSYEKL. This CDR3 is built from 13 residues.

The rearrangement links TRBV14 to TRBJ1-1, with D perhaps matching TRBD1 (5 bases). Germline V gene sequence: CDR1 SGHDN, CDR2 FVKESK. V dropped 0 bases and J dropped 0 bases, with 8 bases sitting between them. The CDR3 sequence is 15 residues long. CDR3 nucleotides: TGTGCCAGCAGCCAAGAAGACAGAGTGAACACTGAAGCTTTCTTT. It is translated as CASSQEDRVNTEAFF.

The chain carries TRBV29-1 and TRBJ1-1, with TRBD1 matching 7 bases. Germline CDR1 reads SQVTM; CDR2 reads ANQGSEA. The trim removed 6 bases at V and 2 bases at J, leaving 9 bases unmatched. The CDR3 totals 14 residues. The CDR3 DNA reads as TGCAGCGTAGATCACAGGGGCCGCAACACTGAAGCTTTCTTT. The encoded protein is CSVDHRGRNTEAFF.

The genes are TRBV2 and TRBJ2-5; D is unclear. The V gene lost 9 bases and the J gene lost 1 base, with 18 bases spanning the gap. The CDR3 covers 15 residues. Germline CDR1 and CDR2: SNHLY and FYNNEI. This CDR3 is CARRGPGLPQETQYF. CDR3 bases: TGTGCCAGAAGAGGTCCCGGCCTTCCCCAAGAGACCCAGTACTTC.

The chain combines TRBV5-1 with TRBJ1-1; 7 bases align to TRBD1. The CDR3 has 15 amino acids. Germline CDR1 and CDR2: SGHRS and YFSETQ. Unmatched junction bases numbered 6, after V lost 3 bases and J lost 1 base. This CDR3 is CASSWDQGGNTEAFF. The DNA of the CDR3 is TGCGCCAGCAGCTGGGATCAGGGGGGGAACACTGAAGCTTTCTTT.

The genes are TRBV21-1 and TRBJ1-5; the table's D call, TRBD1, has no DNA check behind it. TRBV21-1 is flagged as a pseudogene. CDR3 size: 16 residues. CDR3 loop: CASSEDRGRNRQPQHF. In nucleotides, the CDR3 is TGTGCCAGCAGCGAAGACAGGGGGCGAAATCGGCAGCCCCAGCATTTT.

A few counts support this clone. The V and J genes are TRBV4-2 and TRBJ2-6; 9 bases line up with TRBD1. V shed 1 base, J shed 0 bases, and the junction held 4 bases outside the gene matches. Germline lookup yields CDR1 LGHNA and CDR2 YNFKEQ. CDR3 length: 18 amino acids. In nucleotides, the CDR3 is TGTGCCAGCAGCCAAGGGGACAGGGTCAACTCTGGGGCCAACGTCCTGACTTTC. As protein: CASSQGDRVNSGANVLTF.